These 21 T cell receptor beta chains came from one sample sequenced in a study of immune cell composition in non-small cell lung cancer. Repertoires were generated with immunoSEQ multiplex PCR, while TCRdb's copy carries only in-frame clones and drops some. In the table there are 2,500 to 3,000 clones, about 81% of which are singletons. This same sample was also part of a study on CD4 T cells in lung cancer.

Material for sequencing was lung tumor tissue. All receptors come from a human donor with non-small cell lung cancer.

In this sample, this clone turned up a few times. The chain links TRBV28 to TRBJ2-3, with D maybe TRBD2 (5 bases). The V gene lost 3 bases and the J gene lost 1 base, with 8 bases spanning the gap. Germline CDR1 and CDR2: MDHEN and SYDVKM. There are 14 residues in the CDR3. CDR3: CASSFLSGTDTQYF. CDR3 sequence (DNA): TGTGCCAGCAGTTTTCTTAGCGGCACAGATACGCAGTATTTT.

The J gene is TRBJ1-1, the V gene TRBV5-1; possible D gene TRBD1, 6 bases. The germline V and J ends were trimmed by 4 bases and 0 bases, with 13 bases remaining between them. CDR1 is SGHRS and CDR2 is YFSETQ in the germline V gene. This CDR3 is built from 15 residues. CDR3 sequence: CASSPGHTMNTEAFF. CDR3 nucleotide sequence: TGCGCCAGCAGCCCGGGACATACAATGAACACTGAAGCTTTCTTT. The full variable domain, rest sourced from reference TRBV5-1 and TRBJ1-1, is KAGVTQTPRYLIKTRGQQVTLSCSPISGHRSVSWYQQTPGQGLQFLFEYFSETQRNKGNFPGRFSGRQFSNSRSEMNVSTLELGDSALYLCASSPGHTMNTEAFFGQGTRLTVV.

V gene TRBV28 combines with J gene TRBJ2-3; 7 nucleotides align to TRBD2. The CDR3 length is 16 residues. Germline CDR1 MDHEN, CDR2 SYDVKM. With V trimmed by 7 bases and J by 2 bases, 12 bases remained unmatched. The CDR3: CASTRRYRGDTDTQYF. DNA of the CDR3: TGTGCCAGCACCCGACGGTATCGGGGGGACACAGATACGCAGTATTTT.

This clone was seen just once. The chain combines TRBV7-3 with TRBJ2-1, with 10 positions matching TRBD2. The V segment lost 0 bases and the J segment 2 bases; nucleotides outside the gene matches: 13. The CDR3 contains 20 residues. Germline V CDR1 and CDR2: SGHTA, FQGTGA. Here the CDR3 DNA reads TGTGCCAGCAGCTTAACTGTGGCTAGCGGGAGTTTGTTTCCCTACAATGAGCAGTTCTTC. This sequence encodes CASSLTVASGSLFPYNEQFF.

This rearrangement joins TRBV10-2 to TRBJ2-5; D is perhaps TRBD2 (5 bases). Germline V gene sequence: CDR1 WSHSY, CDR2 SAAADI. V was clipped by 4 bases and J by 1 base, with 7 bases between them. This CDR3 is built from 13 residues. In nucleotides, the CDR3 is TGCGCCAGCAGTGGGACTGTCCAAGAGACCCAGTACTTC. Translation gives CASSGTVQETQYF.

The chain couples TRBV30 to TRBJ1-1; weak D call: TRBD1 (6 bases). Germline V CDR1 and CDR2: GTSNPN, SVGIG (reference sequence). V was cut by 1 base and J by 0 bases, with 21 bases left in between. This CDR3 comprises 18 residues. DNA of the CDR3: TGTGCCTGGAGTGCCCTAACCTGGACAGAGGCTTTGAACACTGAAGCTTTCTTT. As protein: CAWSALTWTEALNTEAFF. Full variable domain (rest looked up from reference TRBV30 and TRBJ1-1): SQTIHQWPATLVQPVGSPLSLECTVEGTSNPNLYWYRQAAGRGLQLLFYSVGIGQISSEVPQNLSASRPQDRQFILSSKKLLLSDSGFYLCAWSALTWTEALNTEAFFGQGTRLTVV.

The genes are TRBV28 and TRBJ2-1; 10 positions agree with TRBD2. The CDR3 runs 15 residues. J was trimmed by 3 bases and V by 4 bases; bases with no gene match: 3. Per germline, CDR1 MDHEN and CDR2 SYDVKM. The chain's CDR3 is CASSSLAGVYNEQFF. The DNA for the CDR3 is TGTGCCAGCAGTTCCCTAGCGGGAGTCTACAATGAGCAGTTCTTC.

J is TRBJ1-4 and V is TRBV12-5; D is possibly TRBD1 (6 bases). The CDR3 has 16 residues. The germline V gene has CDR1 LGHNT and CDR2 FRNRAP. Trimming took off 6 bases at V and 8 bases at J, with 22 bases between the two ends. CDR3 nucleotide sequence: TGTGCTAGTGGCCAACAAACCAGGGGAACTGGAGAAAAACTGTTTTTT. This encodes CASGQQTRGTGEKLFF.

This sequence joins TRBV2 and TRBJ2-5; 13 positions agree with TRBD2. Unmatched junction bases numbered 1, after V lost 3 bases and J lost 3 bases. Looked up from germline, CDR1 is SNHLY and CDR2 is FYNNEI. The CDR3 length is 15 residues. The CDR3 sequence: CASSEGTSGEETQYF. CDR3 DNA: TGTGCCAGCAGTGAGGGGACTAGCGGGGAAGAGACCCAGTACTTC.

As for this clone: The junction shows a germline mismatch at one end, possibly a read error. This rearrangement joins TRBV6-6 to TRBJ2-3; the match to TRBD1 covers 12 bases. This CDR3 spans 14 amino acids. Germline V CDR1 and CDR2: MNHNY, SVGAGI (reference sequence). CDR3 loop: CASNYGTGGVGQYF. In DNA form, the CDR3 reads TGTGCCAGCAATTACGGGACAGGGGGCGTGGGGCAGTATTTT.

The CDR3, as DNA: TGTGCCAGCAGTGCCTCAGGGGATGGCACAGATACGCAGTATTTT. Translated, it gives CASSASGDGTDTQYF. V usage is TRBV6-4 and J usage is TRBJ2-3, with D perhaps matching TRBD1 (6 bases). V gave up 4 bases and J gave up 1 base, with 12 bases separating them. The CDR3 length is 15 residues. Germline assignment: CDR1 MRHNA and CDR2 SNTAGT.

V is TRBV4-3 and J is TRBJ1-1; D call uncertain. CDR3 length: 16 residues. The V and J ends lost 4 bases and 0 bases respectively, with 15 bases between them. From germline, CDR1 is LGHNA and CDR2 YSLEER. As DNA, the CDR3 is TGCGCCAGCAGCCCGACAATTGGGTCACTGAACACTGAAGCTTTCTTT. Residues: CASSPTIGSLNTEAFF.

The chain has TRBV7-2 and TRBJ2-7; D unresolved. The length of the CDR3 is 11 residues. Deletions cut 7 bases from V and 4 bases from J, with 8 bases between. Germline CDR1 SGHTA, CDR2 FQGNSA. The CDR3 nucleotides are TGTGCCAGCACCCCAGATTACGAGCAGTACTTC. This sequence encodes CASTPDYEQYF.

The genes are TRBV11-3 and TRBJ2-4; D is undetermined. Deletions cut 1 base from V and 8 bases from J, with 15 bases between. Germline V gene lookup returns CDR1 SGHNT and CDR2 YENEEA. The CDR3 is 15 amino acids. DNA of the CDR3: TGTGCCAGCAGCTTAGGTAGAACAGAGCCGGACATTCAGTACTTC. As protein: CASSLGRTEPDIQYF.

This clone was detected only once. This chain connects TRBV6-6 to TRBJ1-3; TRBD1 agrees at 9 bases. V dropped 5 bases and J dropped 0; count of bases not matched to a gene: 5. CDR1 is MNHNY and CDR2 is SVGAGI in the germline V gene (reference sequence). The CDR3 totals 16 residues. In DNA, the CDR3 is TGTGCCAGCAGTGGGGACAGGGTGGACTCTGGAAACACCATATATTTT. Protein: CASSGDRVDSGNTIYF.

This CDR3 reads CASSVTGWETQYF. The CDR3 nucleotides are TGTGCCAGCAGCGTGACAGGGTGGGAGACCCAGTACTTC. J is TRBJ2-5 and V is TRBV5-4, with 7 bases that match TRBD1. Germline CDR1 reads SGHNT; CDR2 reads YYREEE (reference sequence). After removal of 4 bases from V and 5 bases from J, the junction contained 5 bases not matched to a gene. CDR3 length: 13 amino acids.

The rearrangement links TRBV12-5 to TRBJ2-2; possibly TRBD1 for D (6 bases). The CDR3 consists of 16 residues. CDR1 and CDR2 from the germline V gene are LGHNT and FRNRAP. V gave up 7 bases and J gave up 2 bases, with 17 bases separating them. CDR3 DNA: TGTGCTAGTGCCCCCCCCAGGGGATCCAACACCGGGGAGCTGTTTTTT. This translates into CASAPPRGSNTGELFF.

This clone is classed as large. This chain connects TRBV6-1 to TRBJ2-5; TRBD2 aligns across 10 bases. CDR3 length: 14 amino acids. CDR1 is MNHNS, CDR2 SASEGT, per germline. With V trimmed by 6 bases and J by 5 bases, 6 bases remained unmatched. The CDR3: CASRDSGGLETQYF. The CDR3 DNA is TGTGCCAGCAGGGATAGCGGGGGGCTGGAGACCCAGTACTTC.

The chain has TRBV2 and TRBJ1-2, with no clear D. This CDR3 contains 14 residues. The V end was cut by 2 bases, the J end by 5 bases, with 12 bases between. Per the germline V gene, CDR1 is SNHLY and CDR2 is FYNNEI. The CDR3, as DNA: TGTGCCAGCAGTGAAATGGCCTCGGGGTATGGCTACACCTTC. This sequence encodes CASSEMASGYGYTF.

The chain uses TRBV27 and TRBJ1-2; 8 bases are a match to TRBD1. J was trimmed by 7 bases and V by 5 bases; bases with no gene match: 6. This CDR3 has 13 residues. CDR1 and CDR2 from the germline V gene are MNHEY and SMNVEV (reference sequence). The CDR3 nucleotides are TGTGCCAGCAGTGGGGGACAGGCTGCTGGCTACACCTTC. This translates into CASSGGQAAGYTF.

The V call is TRBV27, the J call TRBJ2-6; 11 bases line up with TRBD1. Germline V CDR1 and CDR2: MNHEY, SMNVEV (reference sequence). The CDR3 is made up of 18 amino acids. Trimming took 5 bases from V and 13 from J; bases not matched to a gene: 19. The CDR3 region is CASSATDRGPALGAVLTF. The CDR3 bases are TGTGCCAGCAGTGCAACGGACAGGGGGCCGGCTTTGGGGGCAGTCCTGACTTTC.